The present entry profiles one T cell receptor (beta chain) with its context. This record belongs to a study of monozygotic twins with inflammatory bowel disease. Per donor there was one draw, yielding a blood sample of around 2.3 ml. Total RNA isolation used whole blood (no T cell sorting was performed). No DNA is given; TCRdb re-called the 5' RACE reads and lists each CDR3 protein once. Its table lists around 450,000 distinct CDR3 sequences. Germline lookup yields CDR1 LGHNA and CDR2 YNFKEQ. There are 11 residues in the CDR3. The genes are TRBV4-2 and TRBJ2-5. The sequence came from a human donor with ulcerative colitis or Crohn's disease, or a healthy co-twin of an affected twin (not recorded which). Sequencing was performed on blood. The CDR3 loop reads CASSQRETQYF.